This TCR beta chain was observed in a study of OX40 agonist ivuxolimab in advanced cancers. As for the study in general: Every 2 weeks, patients got intravenous ivuxolimab at one of six dose levels (0.01-10 mg/kg). Three partial responders included one hepatocellular carcinoma patient and two cutaneous melanoma patients. General study points: Some nonresponders additionally presented with little normalized T-cell clonal expansion. The study observed clonal expansion of CD4+ and CD8+ blood T cells by week 6 at 0.1 to 3.0 mg/kg.

With regard to this clone: Its antigen is unidentified.

V lost 4 bases and J 0 bases, leaving 7 bases between the germline ends. The germline V gene has CDR1 GTSNPN and CDR2 SVGIG (reference sequence). This CDR3 has 12 residues. Sequencing was performed with immunoSEQ multiplex PCR; in TCRdb, only in-frame clones are kept and a portion is missing. The table lists about 100,000 clones, about 91% of them singletons, with roughly 1.3% in the top ten. Sequences were derived from CD4+ or CD8+ T cells sorted from blood, sampled in a trial of the OX40 agonist ivuxolimab. This TCR was recovered from an adult with an advanced solid tumor such as melanoma, head and neck, liver or kidney cancer. This chain connects TRBV30 to TRBJ2-7, with D maybe TRBD2 (5 bases). CDR3 in DNA: TGTGCCTGGAATAGCGCCTCCTACGAGCAGTACTTC. Translation: CAWNSASYEQYF. The full variable domain, completed using reference TRBV30 and TRBJ2-7, is SQTIHQWPATLVQPVGSPLSLECTVEGTSNPNLYWYRQAAGRGLQLLFYSVGIGQISSEVPQNLSASRPQDRQFILSSKKLLLSDSGFYLCAWNSASYEQYFGPGTRLTVT.